Below are 20 T cell receptor beta chains sequenced from a single sample in a study of blood T cells in healthy people across ages (dated by TCRdb to 2014 to 2015). Library construction relied on 5' RACE. Sequenced using an Illumina HiSeq 2500. A second PCR of about 6 to 11 cycles was performed with a sample-barcoded 5' primer and a J-beta primer mix. Through fastp at Q25 and MiXCR, TCRdb rebuilt clones from the public reads, retaining in-frame beta chains. Every CDR3 protein is listed once, alongside the most common genes and DNA of its rows. The sample yields roughly 800,000 distinct CDR3 sequences; 58% were counted once. The ten largest clones take up 20% to 25% of the sample. Sequencing was done on a sample of blood. Source of these receptors: a man under 40 in good health.

The J gene is TRBJ2-1, the V gene TRBV11-1; 7 positions match TRBD2. The CDR3 loop spans 17 amino acids. Losses at the gene ends were 5 bases for V and 0 bases for J; bases not matched to a gene: 10. CDR1 is SGHAT, CDR2 FQDESV, per germline (reference sequence). For the CDR3, the DNA is TGTGCCAGCAGCCCCCGGGACTACCAACGCTCCTACAATGAGCAGTTCTTC. Translation gives CASSPRDYQRSYNEQFF.

The rearrangement joins TRBV27 to TRBJ2-3, with D hard to call. This CDR3 comprises 16 residues. Looked up from germline, CDR1 is MNHEY and CDR2 is SMNVEV (reference sequence). Trimming took 3 bases from V and 1 from J, leaving 14 bases between them. The CDR3 DNA follows: TGTGCCAGCAGTTTTTTTTGGATCGGTCGCACAGATACGCAGTATTTT. The encoded protein is CASSFFWIGRTDTQYF.

The J gene is TRBJ2-5, the V gene TRBV9, with 13 bases that match TRBD2. Trimming removed 1 base from V and 8 bases from J; junction bases left unmatched: 5. Per the germline V gene, CDR1 is SGDLS and CDR2 is YYNGEE. CDR3 length: 15 amino acids. The CDR3 reads CASSVTSGGAATQYF. The CDR3 coding sequence is TGTGCCAGCAGCGTAACTAGCGGGGGGGCTGCTACCCAGTACTTC. Full variable domain (missing parts from reference TRBV9 and TRBJ2-5): DSGVTQTPKHLITATGQRVTLRCSPRSGDLSVYWYQQSLDQGLQFLIQYYNGEERAKGNILERFSAQQFPDLHSELNLSSLELGDSALYFCASSVTSGGAATQYFGPGTRLLVL.

The V call is TRBV2, the J call TRBJ2-4, with 7 positions matching TRBD1. The CDR3 totals 14 residues. V lost 6 bases to trimming and J lost 15 bases; unmatched junction nucleotides: 17. Per germline, CDR1 SNHLY and CDR2 FYNNEI. CDR3 bases: TGTGCCAGCAGGGTTGACAGGGACGTCTTTTATTGGTACTTC. Protein sequence: CASRVDRDVFYWYF.

In its sample, this clonotype was seen a few times. V is TRBV27 and J is TRBJ2-7; 8 nucleotides line up with TRBD1. Germline assignment: CDR1 MNHEY and CDR2 SMNVEV (reference sequence). Trimming removed 3 bases from V and 3 bases from J; junction bases left unmatched: 7. This CDR3 spans 15 amino acids. CDR3 DNA sequence: TGTGCCAGCAGTTTTTCGGAAGGACAGGGCTACGAGCAGTACTTC. Translation gives CASSFSEGQGYEQYF.

The chain combines TRBV27 with TRBJ2-7; 9 positions match TRBD2. V gave up 5 bases and J gave up 5 bases; unmatched junction bases: 13. Germline V lookup: CDR1 MNHEY, CDR2 SMNVEV (reference sequence). The CDR3 has 16 residues. The CDR3 sequence is CASSLLGAGGPHEQYF. The CDR3 DNA is TGTGCCAGCAGTCTCCTTGGGGCGGGAGGGCCCCACGAGCAGTACTTC.

Concerning this clonotype: The junction shows a germline mismatch at one end, possibly a read error. The chain combines TRBV5-5 with TRBJ1-2; D gene unclear. The length of the CDR3 is 15 residues. Germline CDR1 is SGHKS and CDR2 is YYEKEE (reference sequence). This CDR3 reads CASSTLMTANYGHTF. In DNA, the CDR3 is TGTGCCAGCAGCACGTTAATGACCGCTAACTATGGCCACACCTTC. The complete variable domain, with remaining parts taken from reference TRBV5-5 and TRBJ1-2, reads DAGVTQSPTHLIKTRGQQVTLRCSPISGHKSVSWYQQVLGQGPQFIFQYYEKEERGRGNFPDRFSARQFPNYSSELNVNALLLGDSALYLCASSTLMTANYGHTFGSGTRLTVV.

A few counts support this clonotype. The V and J genes are TRBV4-1 and TRBJ2-1, with D possibly being TRBD2 (7 bases). V shed 4 bases and J shed 8 bases, with 18 bases lying between them. This CDR3 is 15 amino acids long. The germline CDR1 and CDR2 sequences are MGHRA and YSYEKL. This CDR3 reads CASSPDRGEGDEQFF. For the CDR3, the DNA is TGCGCCAGCAGCCCCGACCGTGGGGAGGGGGATGAGCAGTTCTTC.

This clonotype was seen only a few times. V and J are TRBV29-1 and TRBJ1-2, with TRBD1 matching over 11 bases. The junction had 6 bases not matched to a gene; V was cut back by 6 bases and J by 6 bases. This CDR3 region has 13 residues. Germline V gene sequence: CDR1 SQVTM, CDR2 ANQGSEA. The CDR3 here is CSVPGQGADGYTF. The CDR3 DNA reads as TGCAGCGTCCCTGGACAGGGGGCGGATGGCTACACCTTC.

This clonotype came up a few times. The CDR3 DNA sequence: TGTGCCAGCAGTTCGAGCGGGAGGGCCTCGGGTACGCAGTATTTT. Translated, it gives CASSSSGRASGTQYF. The chain recombines TRBV7-9 with TRBJ2-3; 10 positions agree with TRBD2. The CDR3 has 15 amino acids. V was pared by 6 bases and J by 8 bases, with 11 bases of the junction left unmatched. The germline V gene encodes CDR1 SEHNR and CDR2 FQNEAQ (reference sequence).

The chain has TRBV7-9 and TRBJ2-3; TRBD1 might be the D (6 bases). Trimming stripped 0 bases from V and 2 bases from J, with 9 bases between. The CDR3 loop spans 15 amino acids. Germline CDR1 and CDR2: SEHNR and FQNEAQ (reference sequence). The CDR3, as DNA: TGTGCCAGCAGCTTAGCCCAGGGGTACACAGATACGCAGTATTTT. Its translation: CASSLAQGYTDTQYF.

J is TRBJ2-7 and V is TRBV28; D is unclear. The V end lost 7 bases, the J end lost 0 bases, and 13 bases lay between the germline ends. This CDR3 region has 14 residues. The V gene's germline CDR1 is MDHEN and CDR2 SYDVKM. CDR3 protein: CASKKVVHSYEQYF. The CDR3 nucleotides are TGTGCCAGCAAAAAAGTAGTCCACTCCTACGAGCAGTACTTC. Together with reference TRBV28 and TRBJ2-7, the CDR3 gives the full variable domain: DVKVTQSSRYLVKRTGEKVFLECVQDMDHENMFWYRQDPGLGLRLIYFSYDVKMKEKGDIPEGYSVSREKKERFSLILESASTNQTSMYLCASKKVVHSYEQYFGPGTRLTVT.

The CDR3 nucleotides read TGTGCCAGCGGGACCAGCGGGGGGATGCAAGAGACCCAGTACTTC. It is translated as CASGTSGGMQETQYF. The chain employs TRBV12-3 or TRBV12-4 and TRBJ2-5; 9 bases fit TRBD2. The CDR3 runs to 15 residues. The V and J ends lost 8 bases and 2 bases, in that order; junction bases with no gene match: 9.

The V gene is TRBV28, the J gene TRBJ1-5, with 9 bases aligning to TRBD1. V lost 6 bases to trimming and J lost 12 bases; unmatched junction nucleotides: 15. Germline V lookup: CDR1 MDHEN, CDR2 SYDVKM. This CDR3 spans 15 amino acids. This chain's CDR3 is CASSLSRTGALFQHF. The CDR3 DNA reads TGTGCCAGCAGCTTGTCTAGGACAGGGGCCCTTTTCCAGCATTTT.

Only a few counts were recorded for this clonotype. The chain links TRBV12-3 or TRBV12-4 to TRBJ2-5; a possible D gene is TRBD2 (6 bases). V lost 3 bases and J 5 bases, leaving 16 bases between the germline ends. There are 15 residues in the CDR3. The DNA for the CDR3 is TGTGCCAGCAGTTTTAGCGGCCCAGGCTGGGAGACCCAGTACTTC. Protein sequence: CASSFSGPGWETQYF.

V gene TRBV21-1 combines with J gene TRBJ2-7; TRBD2 is the table's D call, not checked against the DNA. TRBV21-1 is termed a pseudogene. This CDR3 contains 15 residues. In DNA form, the CDR3 reads TGTGCCAGCAGCAAAATCGGCGGGCCGACCTACGAGCAGTACTTC. This codes for CASSKIGGPTYEQYF.

The chain combines TRBV20-1 with TRBJ2-3; 7 bases agree with TRBD2. The V segment lost 6 bases and the J segment 2 bases; nucleotides outside the gene matches: 20. Germline CDR1 DFQATT, CDR2 SNEGSKA (reference sequence). The CDR3 consists of 18 residues. The CDR3 coding sequence is TGCAGTGCCCCATCGCAAAGGACTAGTACGGGTCTCACAGATACGCAGTATTTT. Protein sequence: CSAPSQRTSTGLTDTQYF.

The chain links TRBV6-6 to TRBJ2-4; D is unclear. The DNA end is more similar to TRBJ2-7, so the J call may be wrong. CDR1 and CDR2 from the germline V gene are MNHNY and SVGAGI (reference sequence). The CDR3 consists of 11 residues. The CDR3 sequence is CASSFNDEQYF. The CDR3 nucleotides are TGTGCCAGCAGTTTCAATGACGAGCAGTACTTC.

Concerning this clonotype itself: A read error may produce the germline difference seen at one junction end. This chain links TRBV12-3 or TRBV12-4 with TRBJ2-3; D ambiguous. The CDR3 spans 11 residues. The CDR3 bases are TGTGCCAGCAGCAGCACAGATATGCAGTATTTT. Protein sequence: CASSSTDMQYF.

The rearrangement links TRBV18 to TRBJ2-7, with 10 bases matching TRBD1. This CDR3 region has 15 residues. Trimming took 3 bases from V and 3 from J; bases not matched to a gene: 5. The germline V gene has CDR1 KGHSH and CDR2 LQKENI. CDR3 coding DNA: TGTGCCAGCTCACCCGGGACAGGGGAACTCTACGAGCAGTACTTC. Protein: CASSPGTGELYEQYF.